The TCR beta chain under discussion was sequenced for a study of immune cell composition in non-small cell lung cancer. With respect to this clone: Its antigen remains unknown.

Broader study findings: Top 10 clone scores and clonality were higher in squamous than adenocarcinoma. In adenocarcinoma, maximal tumour-associated clone frequency tracked TIL tumour reactivity.

The V and J ends lost 5 bases and 4 bases respectively, with 9 bases between them. Germline CDR1 is SGHNT and CDR2 is YYREEE (reference sequence). CDR3 length equals 12 residues. Using immunoSEQ multiplex PCR, the repertoire was profiled, and TCRdb retains in-frame clones only, with some absent. The sample shows several thousand clones, around three quarters of them seen only once. The material sequenced was lung tumor tissue. This sequence joins TRBV5-4 and TRBJ1-2, with TRBD1 as a possible D gene (5 bases). The origin of this receptor is a human donor with non-small cell lung cancer. As DNA, the CDR3 is TGTGCCAGCAGTCCCGACAGCTATGGCTACACCTTC. It encodes CASSPDSYGYTF.